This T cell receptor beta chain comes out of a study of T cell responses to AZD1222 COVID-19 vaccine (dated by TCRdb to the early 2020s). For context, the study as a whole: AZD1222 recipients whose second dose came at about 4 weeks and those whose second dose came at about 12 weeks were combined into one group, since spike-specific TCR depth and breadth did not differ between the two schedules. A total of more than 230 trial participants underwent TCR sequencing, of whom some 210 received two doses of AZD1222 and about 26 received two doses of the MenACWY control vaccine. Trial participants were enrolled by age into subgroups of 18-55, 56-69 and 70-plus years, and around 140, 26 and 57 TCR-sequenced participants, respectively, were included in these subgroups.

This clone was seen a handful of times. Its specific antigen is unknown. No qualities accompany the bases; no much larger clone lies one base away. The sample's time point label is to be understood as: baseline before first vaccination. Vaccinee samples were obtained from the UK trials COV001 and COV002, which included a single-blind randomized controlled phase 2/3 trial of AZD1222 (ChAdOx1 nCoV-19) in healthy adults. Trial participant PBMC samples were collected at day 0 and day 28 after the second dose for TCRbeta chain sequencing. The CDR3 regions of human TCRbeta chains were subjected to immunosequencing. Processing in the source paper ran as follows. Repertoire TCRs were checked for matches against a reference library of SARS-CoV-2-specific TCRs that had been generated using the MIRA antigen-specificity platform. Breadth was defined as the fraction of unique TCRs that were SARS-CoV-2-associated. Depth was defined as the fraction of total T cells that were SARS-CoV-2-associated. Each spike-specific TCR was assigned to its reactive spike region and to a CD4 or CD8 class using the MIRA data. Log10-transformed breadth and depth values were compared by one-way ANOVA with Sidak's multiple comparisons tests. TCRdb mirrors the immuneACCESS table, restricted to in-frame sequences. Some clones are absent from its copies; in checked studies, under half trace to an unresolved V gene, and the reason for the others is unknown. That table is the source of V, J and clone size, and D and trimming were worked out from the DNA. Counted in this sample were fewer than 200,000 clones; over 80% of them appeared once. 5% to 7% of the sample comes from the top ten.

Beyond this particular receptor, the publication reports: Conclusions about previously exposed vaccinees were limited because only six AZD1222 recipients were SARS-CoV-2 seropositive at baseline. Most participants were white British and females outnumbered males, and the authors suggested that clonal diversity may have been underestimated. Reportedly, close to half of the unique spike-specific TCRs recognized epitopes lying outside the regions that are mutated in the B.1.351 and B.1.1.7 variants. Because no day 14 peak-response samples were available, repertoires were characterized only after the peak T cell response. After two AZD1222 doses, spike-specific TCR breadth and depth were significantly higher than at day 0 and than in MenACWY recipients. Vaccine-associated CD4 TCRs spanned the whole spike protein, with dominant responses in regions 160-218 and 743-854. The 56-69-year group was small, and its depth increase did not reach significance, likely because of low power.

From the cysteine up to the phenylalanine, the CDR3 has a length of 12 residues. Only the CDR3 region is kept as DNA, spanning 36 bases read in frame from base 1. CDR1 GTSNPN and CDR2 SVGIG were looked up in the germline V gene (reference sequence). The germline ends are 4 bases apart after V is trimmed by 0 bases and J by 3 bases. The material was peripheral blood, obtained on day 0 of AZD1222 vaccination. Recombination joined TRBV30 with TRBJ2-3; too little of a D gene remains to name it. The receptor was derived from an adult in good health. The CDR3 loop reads CAWSVVTDTQYF. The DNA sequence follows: TGTGCCTGGAGTGTAGTGACAGATACGCAGTATTTT.